This entry concerns a single T cell receptor (beta chain). Its antigen has not been determined. Base qualities are not provided; no much larger clone lies one nucleotide away. The entry originates in a study of cytotoxic CD8 clonotypes in ibrutinib-treated CLL (TCRdb year 2021). Looking at the study overall: The cohort included roughly 15 treatment-naive and under 13 relapsed/refractory patients; roughly 17 were IGHV unmutated. Partial responses were observed in about 25 patients and complete responses in 2; after a median follow-up of 68 months, remission was maintained in 15 or so patients and progression was observed in around twelve. An average of about 250,000 productive templates and 80,000 to 100,000 productive rearrangements was obtained per sample. Cryopreserved peripheral blood mononuclear cells were obtained before treatment, at response, and at either sustained remission or disease progression. Samples at response were collected after a median of roughly twelve months of treatment, with a range of about 6 to 40 months. Of the 90 or so people in the trial, roughly 27 had longitudinal samples available.

For TCR beta library preparation, about 2.2 micrograms of genomic DNA were extracted from the cryopreserved PBMCs. Longitudinal blood samples from CLL patients on ibrutinib monotherapy underwent high-throughput TCR beta sequencing. The patients were enrolled in a single-center, open-label phase 2 trial of ibrutinib monotherapy. Summary of the overall study and its limitations: Sampling times were not matched between patients in sustained remission and patients whose disease was progressing, and lymph node repertoires were not examined. Baseline clonality exceeded that of age-matched healthy donors and correlated strongly with circulating CD8+ T-cell counts. Public clonotypes were rare and either shrank or stayed stable during treatment, and the rise in clonality at ibrutinib response reflected expansion of private clonotypes. Clonality increased at ibrutinib response, stayed stable in sustained remission, and fell back toward baseline at progression.

Deletion took 3 bases off V and 4 bases off J, with a span of 10 bases between the germline ends. The CDR3, from cysteine to phenylalanine, totals 14 residues. Only the CDR3 part of the read is kept: 42 bases, read in frame from the first base. Sequences MNHEY (CDR1) and SMNVEV (CDR2) are obtained from the germline V gene (reference sequence). A MiSeq instrument was used for deep resolution sequencing, which targeted depths ranging from 1 in 1 million up to 1 in 200,000 T cells, with coverage averaging 10x for each clonotype. The immunoSEQ hsTCRB Kit was used to generate the TCR beta libraries. The published analysis was carried out like this. ImmunoSEQ Data Assistant and ImmunoSEQ Analyzer were used for data analysis, and V, D and J genes were assigned according to IMGT definitions. Clonality, with values ranging from 0 to 1, was calculated as one minus the normalized Shannon entropy of productive rearrangement frequencies. Only overrepresented clonotypes making up at least 0.05% of each patient's repertoire were included in the public clonotype analysis. Approximately 13 age-matched healthy donor repertoires from immuneACCESS served as clonality controls. Sourced from immuneACCESS, this table was stored by TCRdb with only in-frame sequences that have V and J called. A share of the clones is absent; for the studies checked, an unresolved V gene accounts for under half, and the remainder has no known explanation. The V and J calls and clone size come from that table; D and trimming were worked out from the DNA. This sample holds roughly 9,000 clones; approximately 77% were observed only once. Clones ranked in the top ten supply less than 40% of the sample.

The sequence was collected from a human donor with chronic lymphocytic leukemia. This chain joins TRBV27 to TRBJ2-1; perhaps TRBD2 is the D gene, with 6 bases matching. Sequencing used PBMCs, obtained before ibrutinib treatment. The nucleotide sequence reads as follows: TGTGCCAGCAGTTTCGGGGGAGAGTACAATGAGCAGTTCTTC. Protein translation: CASSFGGEYNEQFF.